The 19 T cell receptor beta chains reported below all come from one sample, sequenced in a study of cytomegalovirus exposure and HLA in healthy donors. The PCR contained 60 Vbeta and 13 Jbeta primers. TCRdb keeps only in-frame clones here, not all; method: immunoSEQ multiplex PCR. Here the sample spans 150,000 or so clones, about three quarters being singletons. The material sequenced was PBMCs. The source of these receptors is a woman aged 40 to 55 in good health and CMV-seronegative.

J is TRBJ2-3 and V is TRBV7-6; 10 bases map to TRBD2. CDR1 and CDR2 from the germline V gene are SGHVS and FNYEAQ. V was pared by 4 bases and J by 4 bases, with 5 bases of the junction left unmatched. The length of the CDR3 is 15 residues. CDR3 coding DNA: TGTGCCAGCAGCTCCCCTAGCGGGGGTTCAGATACGCAGTATTTT. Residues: CASSSPSGGSDTQYF.

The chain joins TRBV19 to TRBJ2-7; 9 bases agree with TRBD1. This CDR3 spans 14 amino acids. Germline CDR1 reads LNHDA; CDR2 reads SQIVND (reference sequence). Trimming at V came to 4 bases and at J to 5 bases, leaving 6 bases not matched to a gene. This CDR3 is CASSKTGGRDEQYF. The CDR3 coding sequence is TGTGCCAGTAGTAAGACAGGGGGGCGGGACGAGCAGTACTTC.

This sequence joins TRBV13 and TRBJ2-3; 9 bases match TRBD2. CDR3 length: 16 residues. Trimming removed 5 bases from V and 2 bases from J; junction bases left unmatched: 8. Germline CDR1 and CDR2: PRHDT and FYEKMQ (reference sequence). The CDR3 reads CASSISSGSFTDTQYF. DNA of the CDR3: TGTGCCAGCAGCATCAGTAGCGGGAGTTTCACAGATACGCAGTATTTT. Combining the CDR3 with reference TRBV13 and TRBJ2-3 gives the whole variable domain AAGVIQSPRHLIKEKRETATLKCYPIPRHDTVYWYQQGPGQDPQFLISFYEKMQSDKGSIPDRFSAQQFSDYHSELNMSSLELGDSALYFCASSISSGSFTDTQYFGPGTRLTVL.

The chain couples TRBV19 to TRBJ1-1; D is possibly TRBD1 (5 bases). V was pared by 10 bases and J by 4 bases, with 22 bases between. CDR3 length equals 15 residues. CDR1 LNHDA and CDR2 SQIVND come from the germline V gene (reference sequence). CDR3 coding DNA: TGTGCCACCGGGGGACGGGCCTCAAGGAGCACTGAAGCTTTCTTT. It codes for CATGGRASRSTEAFF.

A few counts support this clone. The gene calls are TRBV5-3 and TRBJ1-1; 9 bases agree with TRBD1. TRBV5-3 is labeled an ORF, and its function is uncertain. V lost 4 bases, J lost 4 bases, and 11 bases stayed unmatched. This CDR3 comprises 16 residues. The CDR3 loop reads CARSTGQGFMGTEAFF. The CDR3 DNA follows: TGTGCCAGAAGCACCGGACAGGGGTTTATGGGCACTGAAGCTTTCTTT.

CDR3 sequence reads: CASSLELSPSYEQYF. The CDR3 nucleotides read TGCGCCAGCAGCTTGGAATTGTCTCCGTCCTACGAGCAGTACTTC. This chain connects TRBV5-1 to TRBJ2-7, with D unresolved. The CDR3 contains 15 residues. The germline V and J ends were trimmed by 0 bases and 1 base, with 11 bases remaining between them. CDR1 is SGHRS, CDR2 YFSETQ, per germline.

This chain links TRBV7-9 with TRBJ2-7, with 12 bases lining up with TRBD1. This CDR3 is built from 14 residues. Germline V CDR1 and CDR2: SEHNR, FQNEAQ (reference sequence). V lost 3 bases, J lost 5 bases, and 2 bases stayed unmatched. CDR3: CASSFGTGGDEQYF. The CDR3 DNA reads TGTGCCAGCAGCTTTGGGACAGGGGGCGACGAGCAGTACTTC.

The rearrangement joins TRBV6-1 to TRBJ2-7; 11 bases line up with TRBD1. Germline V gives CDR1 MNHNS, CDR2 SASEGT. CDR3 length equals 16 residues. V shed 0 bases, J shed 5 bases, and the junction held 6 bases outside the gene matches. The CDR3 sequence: CASSEASGTGGHEQYF. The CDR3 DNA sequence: TGTGCCAGCAGTGAAGCCTCCGGGACAGGGGGGCACGAGCAGTACTTC.

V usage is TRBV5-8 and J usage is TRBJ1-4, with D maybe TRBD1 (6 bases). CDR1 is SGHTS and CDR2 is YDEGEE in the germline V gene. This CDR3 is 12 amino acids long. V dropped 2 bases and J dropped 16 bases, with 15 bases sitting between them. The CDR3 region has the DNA TGTGCCAGCAGCTTTAGGGGGAGCCCCCGGTTTTTT. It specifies CASSFRGSPRFF.

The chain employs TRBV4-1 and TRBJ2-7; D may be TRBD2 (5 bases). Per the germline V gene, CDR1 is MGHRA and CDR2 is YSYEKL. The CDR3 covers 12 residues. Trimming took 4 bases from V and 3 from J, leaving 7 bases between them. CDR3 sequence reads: CASSPRGYEQYF. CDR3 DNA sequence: TGCGCCAGCAGCCCCCGGGGCTACGAGCAGTACTTC.

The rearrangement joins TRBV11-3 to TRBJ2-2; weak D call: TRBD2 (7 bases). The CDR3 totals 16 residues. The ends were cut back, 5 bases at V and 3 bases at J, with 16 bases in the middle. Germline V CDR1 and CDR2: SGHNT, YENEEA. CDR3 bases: TGTGCCAGCAGCGGGGGGGGCTCGTGGGACACCGGGGAGCTGTTTTTT. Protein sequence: CASSGGGSWDTGELFF.

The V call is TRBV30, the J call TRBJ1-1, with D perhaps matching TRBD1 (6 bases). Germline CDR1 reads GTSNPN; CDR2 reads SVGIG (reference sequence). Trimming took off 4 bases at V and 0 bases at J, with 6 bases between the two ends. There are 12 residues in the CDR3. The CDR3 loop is CAWNRVNTEAFF. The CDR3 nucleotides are TGTGCCTGGAACAGGGTGAACACTGAAGCTTTCTTT.

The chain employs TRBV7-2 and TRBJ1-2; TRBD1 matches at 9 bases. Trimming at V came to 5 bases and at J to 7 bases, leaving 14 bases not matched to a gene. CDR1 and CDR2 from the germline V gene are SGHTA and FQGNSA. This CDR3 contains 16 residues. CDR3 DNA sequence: TGTGCCAGCAGCGCCCAGCCCAGACAGGGGGGGAGTGGCTACACCTTC. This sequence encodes CASSAQPRQGGSGYTF. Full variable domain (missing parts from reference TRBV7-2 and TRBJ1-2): GAGVSQSPSNKVTEKGKDVELRCDPISGHTALYWYRQSLGQGLEFLIYFQGNSAPDKSGLPSDRFSAERTGGSVSTLTIQRTQQEDSAVYLCASSAQPRQGGSGYTFGSGTRLTVV.

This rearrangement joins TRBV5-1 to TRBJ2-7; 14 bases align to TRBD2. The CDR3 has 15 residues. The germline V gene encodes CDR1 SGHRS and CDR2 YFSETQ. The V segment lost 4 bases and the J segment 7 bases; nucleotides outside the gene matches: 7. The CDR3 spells CASSRVTSGGGEQYF. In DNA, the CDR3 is TGCGCCAGCAGCCGGGTGACTAGCGGGGGGGGAGAGCAGTACTTC.

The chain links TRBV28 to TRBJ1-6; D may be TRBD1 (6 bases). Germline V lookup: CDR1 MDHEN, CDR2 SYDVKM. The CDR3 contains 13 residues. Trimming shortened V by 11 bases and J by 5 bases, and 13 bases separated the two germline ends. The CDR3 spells CACWGQNNSPLHF. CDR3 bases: TGTGCCTGCTGGGGGCAGAATAATTCACCCCTCCACTTT.

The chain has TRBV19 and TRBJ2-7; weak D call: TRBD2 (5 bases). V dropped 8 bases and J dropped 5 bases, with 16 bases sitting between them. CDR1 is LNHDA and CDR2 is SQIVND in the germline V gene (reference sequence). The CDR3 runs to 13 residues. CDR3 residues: CASSAEGRNEQYF. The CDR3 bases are TGTGCCAGTTCCGCCGAGGGCAGGAACGAGCAGTACTTC.

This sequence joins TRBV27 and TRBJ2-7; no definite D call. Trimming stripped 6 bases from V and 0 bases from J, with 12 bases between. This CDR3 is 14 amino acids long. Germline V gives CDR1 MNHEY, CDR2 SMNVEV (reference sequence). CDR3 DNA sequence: TGTGCCAGCAGCAAGGAGACTGGCTCCTACGAGCAGTACTTC. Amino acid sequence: CASSKETGSYEQYF.

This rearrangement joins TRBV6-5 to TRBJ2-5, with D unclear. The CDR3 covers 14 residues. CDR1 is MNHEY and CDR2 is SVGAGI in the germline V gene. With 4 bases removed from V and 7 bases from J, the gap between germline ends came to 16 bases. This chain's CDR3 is CASSSNRKRVTQYF. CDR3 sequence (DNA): TGTGCCAGCAGTTCCAACCGTAAACGGGTGACCCAGTACTTC.

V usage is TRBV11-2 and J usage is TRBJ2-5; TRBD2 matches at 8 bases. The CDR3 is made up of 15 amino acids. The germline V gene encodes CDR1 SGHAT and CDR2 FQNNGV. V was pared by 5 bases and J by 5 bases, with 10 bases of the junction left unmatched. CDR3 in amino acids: CASSPPRSGGETQYF. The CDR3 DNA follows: TGTGCCAGCAGCCCCCCACGGAGCGGGGGTGAGACCCAGTACTTC.